Below, 26 T cell receptor beta chains from the same sample are listed, as sequenced in a study of CD8 T cells in Susac syndrome. RNA in amounts of roughly 0.45 to 1 ug was reverse transcribed with random hexamers. Via MiXCR, TCRdb re-called the immunoSEQ multiplex PCR reads, giving one row per CDR3 protein. Among around 160,000 distinct CDR3 sequences, roughly 93% were seen once, and the ten largest hold roughly 0.13%. Material for sequencing was CD4+ T cells from PBMCs. These receptors were collected from a human donor in good health.

V and J are TRBV11-2 and TRBJ2-5, with unresolved D. Per the germline V gene, CDR1 is SGHAT and CDR2 is FQNNGV. CDR3 size: 15 residues. V shed 5 bases and J shed 4 bases, with 17 bases lying between them. CDR3 nucleotides: TGTGCCAGCAGCCCGACTCGCGTTGGCATAGAGACCCAGTACTTC. Protein: CASSPTRVGIETQYF.

This chain links TRBV3-1 with TRBJ1-2; D possibly corresponds to TRBD1 (5 bases). This CDR3 region has 14 residues. CDR1 and CDR2 (germline): LGHDT, YNNKEL (reference sequence). Deletions cut 0 bases from V and 4 bases from J, with 9 bases between. CDR3 protein: CASSQDDRVYGYTF. CDR3 sequence (DNA): TGTGCCAGCAGCCAAGATGACAGAGTCTATGGCTACACCTTC.

The chain combines TRBV5-4 with TRBJ2-1, with D perhaps TRBD1 or TRBD2 (5 bases each). Trimming took off 4 bases at V and 3 bases at J, with 14 bases between the two ends. CDR1 SGHNT and CDR2 YYREEE come from the germline V gene (reference sequence). The CDR3 has 15 amino acids. Here the CDR3 reads CASSPPGTVYNEQFF. The CDR3 DNA is TGTGCCAGCAGCCCTCCGGGGACCGTCTACAATGAGCAGTTCTTC.

This sequence joins TRBV29-1 and TRBJ2-5; 8 nucleotides match TRBD1. Unmatched junction bases numbered 2, after V lost 6 bases and J lost 2 bases. Germline lookup yields CDR1 SQVTM and CDR2 ANQGSEA. CDR3 length: 12 amino acids. The CDR3 region has the DNA TGCAGCGTCAGGACAGGGCAAGAGACCCAGTACTTC. Translated, it gives CSVRTGQETQYF.

This sequence joins TRBV28 and TRBJ2-1, with D possibly matching TRBD1 (6 bases). Trimming shortened V by 4 bases and J by 0 bases, and 16 bases separated the two germline ends. CDR3 length equals 17 residues. Germline loops: CDR1 MDHEN, CDR2 SYDVKM. The CDR3 DNA sequence: TGTGCCAGCAGTTCGCTGATAACAGGGAGCTCCTACAATGAGCAGTTCTTC. It yields the protein CASSSLITGSSYNEQFF.

J is TRBJ1-5 and V is TRBV20-1; D is unclear. The CDR3 length is 13 residues. Per germline, CDR1 DFQATT and CDR2 SNEGSKA (reference sequence). Trimming stripped 3 bases from V and 2 bases from J, with 8 bases between. CDR3 loop: CSARGQGNQPQHF. The CDR3 DNA reads TGCAGTGCTAGGGGTCAGGGCAATCAGCCCCAGCATTTT.

The rearrangement uses TRBV18 and TRBJ1-1, with 8 bases that match TRBD1. Germline V lookup: CDR1 KGHSH, CDR2 LQKENI. The CDR3 loop spans 14 amino acids. V gave up 4 bases and J gave up 5 bases; unmatched junction bases: 6. The CDR3 nucleotides are TGTGCCAGCTCACTTGGACAGGGATGGACTGAAGCTTTCTTT. It yields the protein CASSLGQGWTEAFF.

In its sample, this clonotype was seen once. The J gene is TRBJ1-2, the V gene TRBV7-2; TRBD1 aligns across 10 bases. Germline CDR1 is SGHTA and CDR2 is FQGNSA. With 5 bases clipped from V and 8 bases from J, the junction kept 8 bases outside the gene matches. The CDR3 is 14 amino acids. CDR3 sequence reads: CASSLDRGRRGYTF. CDR3 in DNA: TGTGCCAGCAGCCTCGACAGGGGGCGGAGAGGCTACACCTTC.

This clonotype was detected once. The V call is TRBV18, the J call TRBJ1-2, with TRBD1 as a possible D gene (6 bases). The V gene's germline CDR1 is KGHSH and CDR2 LQKENI. The length of the CDR3 is 19 residues. Trimming stripped 0 bases from V and 0 bases from J, with 20 bases between. This CDR3 reads CASSPPTGGREGSNYGYTF. The CDR3 nucleotides are TGTGCCAGCTCACCACCGACTGGGGGCCGTGAGGGTTCTAACTATGGCTACACCTTC.

This chain joins TRBV2 and TRBJ1-1; 8 bases line up with TRBD1. The CDR3 has 13 residues. J was trimmed by 7 bases and V by 6 bases; bases with no gene match: 7. Germline V gene lookup returns CDR1 SNHLY and CDR2 FYNNEI. The CDR3 nucleotides are TGTGCCAGCAGAAGACAGGGGTGGGGTGAAGCTTTCTTT. This codes for CASRRQGWGEAFF.

The rearrangement joins TRBV5-6 to TRBJ2-1; TRBD2 matches 11 bases. V was clipped by 0 bases and J by 4 bases; unmatched bases: 3. Germline CDR1 SGHDT, CDR2 YYEEEE. The CDR3 runs to 16 residues. Written as DNA, the CDR3 is TGTGCCAGCAGCTTGGCGCCTAGCGGGGGGTACAATGAGCAGTTCTTC. It codes for CASSLAPSGGYNEQFF.

V is TRBV6-1 and J is TRBJ2-7; 10 bases are shared with TRBD2. Germline-derived CDR1 and CDR2 are MNHNS and SASEGT. CDR3 length equals 14 residues. V lost 5 bases to trimming and J lost 5 bases; unmatched junction nucleotides: 6. The CDR3 sequence is CASSSGTSDHEQYF. The CDR3 region has the DNA TGTGCCAGCAGTTCCGGGACTAGCGACCACGAGCAGTACTTC.

The genes are TRBV25-1 and TRBJ2-7; the D gene is possibly TRBD1 (6 bases). The germline V and J ends were trimmed by 4 bases and 5 bases, with 9 bases remaining between them. The germline V gene encodes CDR1 MGHDK and CDR2 SYGVNS. CDR3 length equals 12 residues. The CDR3 reads CASSVTGNEQYF. DNA for the CDR3: TGTGCCAGCAGTGTAACAGGGAACGAGCAGTACTTC.

The rearrangement links TRBV12-3 or TRBV12-4 to TRBJ2-1; D is unclear. With 10 bases removed from V and 3 bases from J, the gap between germline ends came to 13 bases. The CDR3 sequence is 13 residues long. Here the CDR3 DNA reads TGTGCCAACCAAGCTACCAACTACAATGAGCAGTTCTTC. Its protein product is CANQATNYNEQFF.

The chain joins TRBV3-1 to TRBJ2-1; D possibly corresponds to TRBD1 (6 bases). From germline, CDR1 is LGHDT and CDR2 YNNKEL (reference sequence). The V gene lost 2 bases and the J gene lost 0 bases, with 14 bases spanning the gap. The CDR3 length is 17 residues. The CDR3 reads CASSQPGQSRSYNEQFF. The CDR3 DNA sequence: TGTGCCAGCAGCCAACCTGGACAGTCTCGCTCCTACAATGAGCAGTTCTTC.

The V gene is TRBV4-2, the J gene TRBJ1-1; possibly TRBD1 for D (6 bases). V gave up 0 bases and J gave up 1 base, with 18 bases separating them. The CDR3 is made up of 18 amino acids. CDR1 and CDR2 (germline): LGHNA, YNFKEQ. The DNA of the CDR3 is TGTGCCAGCAGCCAAGATTCTTTCCGGGAGGGGGGGAACACTGAAGCTTTCTTT. Amino acids: CASSQDSFREGGNTEAFF.

The chain links TRBV12-3 or TRBV12-4 to TRBJ2-1; 8 bases line up with TRBD2. The junction had 3 bases not matched to a gene; V was cut back by 6 bases and J by 5 bases. The CDR3 covers 13 residues. The CDR3 spells CASRQRGNNEQFF. The CDR3 bases are TGTGCCAGCAGGCAGCGGGGGAACAATGAGCAGTTCTTC.

This clonotype was detected only once. V is TRBV29-1 and J is TRBJ1-3, with unresolved D. Trimming pared 4 bases from V and 4 bases from J, leaving 11 bases between. Germline V lookup: CDR1 SQVTM, CDR2 ANQGSEA. The CDR3 consists of 13 residues. This chain's CDR3 is CSVAAAGGNTIYF. CDR3 nucleotides: TGCAGCGTTGCAGCAGCCGGCGGAAACACCATATATTTT.

The chain is built from TRBV27 and TRBJ2-1; possibly TRBD2 for D (7 bases). CDR3 size: 13 residues. CDR1 and CDR2 from the germline V gene are MNHEY and SMNVEV (reference sequence). V lost 3 bases and J lost 8, with 11 bases in between. The CDR3: CASSFREGDEQFF. DNA of the CDR3: TGTGCCAGCAGTTTTAGGGAGGGGGATGAGCAGTTCTTC.

CDR3 coding DNA: TGCGCCAGCAGCTTGACTGGGATCACAGATACGCAGTATTTT. This encodes CASSLTGITDTQYF. The chain employs TRBV5-1 and TRBJ2-3; unclear D gene. The germline V and J ends were trimmed by 1 base and 2 bases, with 8 bases remaining between them. This CDR3 has 14 residues. From germline, CDR1 is SGHRS and CDR2 YFSETQ.

This chain connects TRBV3-1 to TRBJ2-1; 10 positions match TRBD2. This CDR3 comprises 15 residues. The trim removed 7 bases at V and 0 bases at J, leaving 3 bases unmatched. The germline V gene has CDR1 LGHDT and CDR2 YNNKEL (reference sequence). As DNA, the CDR3 is TGTGCCAGCAATAGCGGGGGGATCTCCTACAATGAGCAGTTCTTC. Translated, it gives CASNSGGISYNEQFF.

The gene calls are TRBV5-6 and TRBJ2-3; no clear D. Germline assignment: CDR1 SGHDT and CDR2 YYEEEE. Trimming removed 4 bases at V and 2 bases at J, with 8 bases between. The CDR3 length is 13 residues. CDR3 in amino acids: CASSPQTTDTQYF. The CDR3 DNA follows: TGTGCCAGCAGCCCGCAGACCACAGATACGCAGTATTTT.

The genes are TRBV12-3 or TRBV12-4 and TRBJ2-1; D uncertain. V dropped 1 base and J dropped 10 bases, with 14 bases sitting between them. This CDR3 has 14 amino acids. CDR3 bases: TGTGCCAGCAGTTTAGTGAATCCGCAGTTGGAGCAGTTCTTC. This codes for CASSLVNPQLEQFF.

This chain links TRBV3-1 with TRBJ2-2; D call uncertain. Germline assignment: CDR1 LGHDT and CDR2 YNNKEL (reference sequence). V lost 1 base and J lost 8, with 8 bases in between. The CDR3 has 13 residues. DNA of the CDR3: TGTGCCAGCAGCCAAGGGAGCCAGGGGGAGCTGTTTTTT. It translates to CASSQGSQGELFF.

The rearrangement links TRBV12-3 or TRBV12-4 to TRBJ2-7; D is unresolved. V was cut by 4 bases and J by 3 bases, with 19 bases left in between. The CDR3 runs to 16 residues. For the CDR3, the DNA is TGTGCCAGCAGTTCGTACCCAACCAGCCCCCACTACGAGCAGTACTTC. It yields the protein CASSSYPTSPHYEQYF.

The chain employs TRBV29-1 and TRBJ1-2; maybe TRBD1 (6 bases). The CDR3 is 12 amino acids. V was clipped by 4 bases and J by 5 bases, with 11 bases between them. Per germline, CDR1 SQVTM and CDR2 ANQGSEA. CDR3 protein: CSVVTGIYGYTF. The CDR3, as DNA: TGCAGCGTTGTAACAGGGATTTATGGCTACACCTTC.